This T cell receptor beta chain was documented in a study of blood T cells in healthy people across ages. Study-level results: The recorded TCR beta diversity per million T cells decreased in a roughly linear manner with age. Long-lived donors had more naive CD4+ cells and higher diversity than aged donors.

Next came a second PCR, run for about 7 to 12 cycles, which used a sample-barcoded 5' primer along with a J-beta primer mix. Each TCR beta cDNA got a 12-nucleotide random molecular identifier. One entry per CDR3 protein results from TCRdb running MiXCR on the 5' RACE reads. The table shows 1.5 million to 2 million distinct CDR3 sequences, with roughly 28% occurring only once. PBMCs, at least 6 million per sample, were isolated. With regard to this clonotype: Antigen specificity is unknown.

This sequence was found in a woman aged 30 to 39 in good health. Sequencing used blood.

CDR3 coding DNA: TGCGCCAGCAGCCCCGGGGTGGGGCAGAACACTGAAGCTTTCTTT. Translated, it gives CASSPGVGQNTEAFF. The chain is built from TRBV5-1 and TRBJ1-1, with a weak D call TRBD1 (5 bases). With 4 bases removed from V and 1 base from J, the gap between germline ends came to 14 bases. Germline CDR1 reads SGHRS; CDR2 reads YFSETQ. The CDR3 totals 15 residues. The complete variable domain, with remaining parts taken from reference TRBV5-1 and TRBJ1-1, reads KAGVTQTPRYLIKTRGQQVTLSCSPISGHRSVSWYQQTPGQGLQFLFEYFSETQRNKGNFPGRFSGRQFSNSRSEMNVSTLELGDSALYLCASSPGVGQNTEAFFGQGTRLTVV.